One sample yielded the 20 T cell receptor beta chains listed below, sequenced in a study of blood T cell repertoires in COVID-19. Generated by immunoSEQ multiplex PCR, the TCRdb table keeps only in-frame clones and is missing some. The table lists around 60,000 clones, around 83% of them singletons. Sequencing was carried out using peripheral blood. The receptor source for this set is an elderly woman with acute or convalescent COVID-19.

The CDR3 DNA sequence: TGTGCCAGCAGCCAAGAACTAGCGGGGCGCAATGAGCAGTTCTTC. Its protein is CASSQELAGRNEQFF. The rearrangement links TRBV4-2 to TRBJ2-1; 10 bases align to TRBD2. This CDR3 contains 15 residues. Unmatched junction bases numbered 2, after V lost 0 bases and J lost 6 bases. CDR1 and CDR2 (germline): LGHNA, YNFKEQ.

About this clone itself: The same CDR3 arises from other DNA sequences in this sample as well. The chain uses TRBV10-1 and TRBJ2-7, with D uncertain. The germline CDR1 and CDR2 sequences are WNHNN and SYGVQD (reference sequence). The CDR3 contains 13 residues. Trimming cost V 3 bases and J 0 bases, with 6 bases left between them. This CDR3 is CASSEADSYEQYF. For the CDR3, the DNA is TGCGCCAGCAGTGAAGCTGACTCCTACGAGCAGTACTTC.

This chain uses TRBV24-1 with TRBJ2-1; 8 nucleotides match TRBD1. This CDR3 is built from 14 residues. Germline V CDR1 and CDR2: KGHDR, SFDVKD. With 12 bases clipped from V and 8 bases from J, the junction kept 14 bases outside the gene matches. The CDR3 sequence: CAPPSWQGAHEQFF. CDR3 nucleotides: TGTGCCCCACCATCGTGGCAGGGGGCCCATGAGCAGTTCTTC.

This clone has just a few counts. The chain employs TRBV10-3 and TRBJ1-1; D not resolved. This CDR3 comprises 14 residues. CDR1 ENHRY and CDR2 SYGVKD come from the germline V gene. Trimming shortened V by 10 bases and J by 2 bases, and 17 bases separated the two germline ends. The CDR3 is CATYRGIFNTEAFF. The CDR3 DNA sequence: TGTGCCACTTATCGCGGGATATTTAACACTGAAGCTTTCTTT.

The rearrangement links TRBV25-1 to TRBJ2-7, with 10 bases aligning to TRBD2. This CDR3 has 15 amino acids. Germline V lookup: CDR1 MGHDK, CDR2 SYGVNS. After removal of 5 bases from V and 4 bases from J, the junction contained 8 bases not matched to a gene. In nucleotides, the CDR3 is TGTGCCAGCAGTAATGGACTAGCGGTTTCGTACGAGCAGTACTTC. This encodes CASSNGLAVSYEQYF.

The chain recombines TRBV29-1 with TRBJ2-5; a weak D match, TRBD2 (6 bases). This CDR3 is built from 12 residues. Trimming cost V 4 bases and J 5 bases, with 11 bases left between them. Germline values: CDR1 SQVTM, CDR2 ANQGSEA. The CDR3 sequence is CSVGLARETQYF. CDR3 nucleotides: TGCAGCGTTGGGCTAGCGAGGGAGACCCAGTACTTC.

This chain connects TRBV19 to TRBJ1-6, with no clear D. The germline V gene encodes CDR1 LNHDA and CDR2 SQIVND (reference sequence). CDR3 size: 14 residues. V lost 5 bases and J 12 bases, leaving 17 bases between the germline ends. For the CDR3, the DNA is TGTGCCAGTAGTCCCGCCTTTGGTGAGGGACCCCTCCACTTT. Its translation is CASSPAFGEGPLHF.

DNA for the CDR3: TGTGCCAGCAGTTACCTGACAGTTAACTATGGCTACACCTTC. It codes for CASSYLTVNYGYTF. The chain employs TRBV6-2 or TRBV6-3 and TRBJ1-2; the D gene is possibly TRBD1 (5 bases). This CDR3 spans 14 amino acids. Deletions cut 2 bases from V and 1 base from J, with 8 bases between. Per the germline V gene, CDR1 is MNHEY and CDR2 is SVGEGT.

CDR3 in amino acids: CASSYLGTGEWYF. DNA of the CDR3: TGTGCCAGCAGTTACTTGGGGACAGGGGAATGGTACTTC. This chain uses TRBV6-2 or TRBV6-3 with TRBJ2-7; 10 nucleotides agree with TRBD1. This CDR3 has 13 amino acids. CDR1 and CDR2 (germline): MNHEY, SVGEGT. Trimming at V came to 1 base and at J to 12 bases, leaving 6 bases not matched to a gene.

This sequence joins TRBV30 and TRBJ1-2, with TRBD1 matching 8 bases. With 2 bases clipped from V and 8 bases from J, the junction kept 7 bases outside the gene matches. The CDR3 loop spans 13 amino acids. Germline-derived CDR1 and CDR2 are GTSNPN and SVGIG (reference sequence). This CDR3 reads CAWSKDRDMGYTF. CDR3 bases: TGTGCCTGGAGTAAGGACAGGGATATGGGCTACACCTTC.

This chain joins TRBV29-1 and TRBJ2-3; possibly TRBD2 for D (6 bases). Trimming left V 6 bases short and J 0 bases short, with 13 bases between. Germline CDR1 is SQVTM and CDR2 is ANQGSEA. This CDR3 is built from 14 residues. The CDR3 DNA follows: TGCAGCGTGCCATCTAGCGCCAGCACAGATACGCAGTATTTT. Residues: CSVPSSASTDTQYF.

The chain recombines TRBV9 with TRBJ2-1; 7 positions match TRBD2. The ends lost 3 bases at V and 1 base at J; junction bases unmatched: 10. The germline V gene has CDR1 SGDLS and CDR2 YYNGEE. The CDR3 sequence is 17 residues long. The CDR3 is CASSARWGGSSYNEQFF. CDR3 coding DNA: TGTGCCAGCAGCGCCCGGTGGGGCGGGAGTTCCTACAATGAGCAGTTCTTC.

This chain joins TRBV20-1 and TRBJ1-1, with D unresolved. The CDR3 is 11 amino acids. V lost 3 bases and J 5 bases, leaving 7 bases between the germline ends. The V gene's germline CDR1 is DFQATT and CDR2 SNEGSKA (reference sequence). CDR3 DNA sequence: TGCAGTGCTAGCACCGGGACTGAAGCTTTCTTT. This codes for CSASTGTEAFF.

This clone was counted once. The rearrangement joins TRBV5-1 to TRBJ2-1, with TRBD2 matching 10 bases. V dropped 0 bases and J dropped 1; count of bases not matched to a gene: 10. This CDR3 region has 19 residues. The germline gives CDR1 SGHRS, CDR2 YFSETQ. The CDR3 nucleotides read TGCGCCAGCAGCTTGGCCCCCGTAGCGGGGGGCCTTTCCTACAATGAGCAGTTCTTC. The encoded protein is CASSLAPVAGGLSYNEQFF.

The chain carries TRBV7-3 and TRBJ2-2; 9 positions agree with TRBD1. This CDR3 is 16 amino acids long. Germline CDR1 reads SGHTA; CDR2 reads FQGTGA. V lost 4 bases, J lost 4 bases, and 7 bases stayed unmatched. The CDR3 protein is CASSSNLQGATGELFF. The CDR3 DNA follows: TGTGCCAGCAGCTCAAACTTACAGGGGGCCACCGGGGAGCTGTTTTTT. Drawing the rest from reference TRBV7-3 and TRBJ2-2, the complete variable domain is GAGVSQTPSNKVTEKGKYVELRCDPISGHTALYWYRQSLGQGPEFLIYFQGTGAADDSGLPNDRFFAVRPEGSVSTLKIQRTERGDSAVYLCASSSNLQGATGELFFGEGSRLTVL.

The J gene is TRBJ1-6, the V gene TRBV6-5; perhaps TRBD1 as D (6 bases). The CDR3 is made up of 15 amino acids. V lost 6 bases to trimming and J lost 8 bases, with 17 bases between them. Germline V gene sequence: CDR1 MNHEY, CDR2 SVGAGI. In nucleotides, the CDR3 is TGTGCCAGCAGACCAACAGGGTGGAAGGATTCACCCCTCCACTTT. Translation gives CASRPTGWKDSPLHF.

CDR3 region: CASIEGGFYNEQFF. Written as DNA, the CDR3 is TGTGCCAGCATCGAGGGCGGGTTTTACAATGAGCAGTTCTTC. V and J are TRBV7-9 and TRBJ2-1, with D possibly matching TRBD2 (5 bases). CDR1 SEHNR and CDR2 FQNEAQ come from the germline V gene (reference sequence). V lost 7 bases and J 4 bases, leaving 14 bases between the germline ends. The length of the CDR3 is 14 residues.

The sample holds one count of this clone. V and J are TRBV3-1 (or the pseudogene TRBV3-2) and TRBJ1-2, with D possibly being TRBD1 (6 bases). Germline CDR1 and CDR2: LGHDT and YNNKEL (reference sequence). Trimming took off 2 bases at V and 7 bases at J, with 17 bases between the two ends. The CDR3 sequence is 15 residues long. The CDR3 DNA reads TGTGCCAGCAGCCAATCGCCGGCAGGGGATGGTGGCTACACCTTC. Residues: CASSQSPAGDGGYTF.

The rearrangement joins TRBV7-2 to TRBJ2-5; TRBD2 matches at 9 bases. Germline trimming cut 5 bases from V and 2 bases from J; bases unmatched to any gene: 12. This CDR3 contains 17 residues. Germline CDR1 SGHTA, CDR2 FQGNSA. CDR3 amino acids: CASSPPSGLALQETQYF. The CDR3 nucleotides are TGTGCCAGCAGCCCGCCCTCGGGACTAGCATTACAAGAGACCCAGTACTTC.

The rearrangement links TRBV11-2 to TRBJ1-2; D is unclear. CDR1 is SGHAT, CDR2 FQNNGV, per germline. The V end was cut by 4 bases, the J end by 0 bases, with 12 bases between. The CDR3 totals 15 residues. This CDR3 reads CASSSSWLTNYGYTF. CDR3 nucleotides: TGTGCCAGCAGCTCTAGTTGGCTAACTAACTATGGCTACACCTTC.